These 17 T cell receptor beta chains were sequenced from one sample in a study of graft-versus-host responses after intestinal transplantation. No antigens are known for them. Clones were sequenced by immunoSEQ multiplex PCR, and TCRdb holds only the in-frame ones, with some missing. The sample holds 80,000 to 100,000 clones, less than 90% seen once. This sample comprised unstimulated CD8+ T cells sorted from spleen or lymph node cells, obtained before intestinal transplant. Receptors were obtained from a human donor who received an intestinal transplant.

The J gene is TRBJ2-7, the V gene TRBV28; weak D call: TRBD1 (6 bases). Germline V gene lookup returns CDR1 MDHEN and CDR2 SYDVKM. The germline V and J ends were trimmed by 6 bases and 7 bases, with 19 bases remaining between them. CDR3 length equals 14 residues. CDR3 loop: CASSIDLQGGEQYF. The CDR3 nucleotides are TGTGCCAGCAGCATTGACTTACAGGGTGGGGAGCAGTACTTC.

The chain combines TRBV27 with TRBJ2-1; TRBD2 might be the D (7 bases). CDR3 length equals 15 residues. The V end lost 6 bases, the J end lost 4 bases, and 16 bases lay between the germline ends. Germline V gene sequence: CDR1 MNHEY, CDR2 SMNVEV (reference sequence). The CDR3 coding sequence is TGTGCCAGCAGGACGGGCGGGGGCCTTTACAATGAGCAGTTCTTC. Its protein product is CASRTGGGLYNEQFF.

This chain joins TRBV5-1 and TRBJ1-2; 9 bases match TRBD1. Germline V CDR1 and CDR2: SGHRS, YFSETQ. CDR3 size: 13 residues. V gave up 5 bases and J gave up 7 bases; unmatched junction bases: 6. The CDR3 nucleotides read TGCGCCAGCAGTTCGGACAGGGGACCTGGCTACACCTTC. Residues: CASSSDRGPGYTF.

This chain joins TRBV5-5 and TRBJ2-7; D gene ambiguous. CDR3 length equals 13 residues. Germline CDR1 and CDR2: SGHKS and YYEKEE (reference sequence). The V end lost 0 bases, the J end lost 2 bases, and 6 bases lay between the germline ends. In DNA, the CDR3 is TGTGCCAGCAGCTTGGGGGCCCCCTACGAGCAGTACTTC. Translation: CASSLGAPYEQYF.

This rearrangement joins TRBV9 to TRBJ2-2; TRBD1 aligns across 7 bases. Germline V gives CDR1 SGDLS, CDR2 YYNGEE. This CDR3 contains 18 residues. With V trimmed by 0 bases and J by 5 bases, 13 bases remained unmatched. CDR3 residues: CASSVEPGGFSGTGELFF. Here the CDR3 DNA reads TGTGCCAGCAGCGTAGAGCCAGGGGGATTCTCGGGAACCGGGGAGCTGTTTTTT.

The V and J genes are TRBV20-1 and TRBJ2-1; D is undetermined. Trimming stripped 0 bases from V and 8 bases from J, with 5 bases between. From germline, CDR1 is DFQATT and CDR2 SNEGSKA (reference sequence). This CDR3 comprises 11 residues. In DNA, the CDR3 is TGCAGTGCTAGAGATTATGATGAGCAGTTCTTC. Translating it yields CSARDYDEQFF.

This chain links TRBV28 with TRBJ2-2, with TRBD1 matching 7 bases. Germline V gives CDR1 MDHEN, CDR2 SYDVKM. The length of the CDR3 is 21 residues. The V segment lost 5 bases and the J segment 4 bases; nucleotides outside the gene matches: 25. The CDR3 here is CASSLHTLPGQFKGSTGELFF. The CDR3 DNA reads TGTGCCAGCAGTCTCCACACTCTTCCGGGACAGTTTAAAGGAAGCACCGGGGAGCTGTTTTTT.

This chain connects TRBV6-1 to TRBJ2-7; TRBD1 matches at 7 bases. The CDR3 extends over 14 amino acids. Germline V CDR1 and CDR2: MNHNS, SASEGT. V shed 3 bases and J 2 bases; nucleotides not matched to a gene: 4. CDR3 sequence: CASSDWDSPYEQYF. The CDR3 DNA reads TGTGCCAGCAGTGACTGGGACAGCCCCTACGAGCAGTACTTC.

The chain is built from TRBV13 and TRBJ1-5; D is ambiguous. Trimming shortened V by 5 bases and J by 8 bases, and 13 bases separated the two germline ends. Germline-derived CDR1 and CDR2 are PRHDT and FYEKMQ (reference sequence). This CDR3 spans 13 amino acids. Written as DNA, the CDR3 is TGTGCCAGCAGCGGTCGGGGTCGGGAGCCCCAGCATTTT. Protein product: CASSGRGREPQHF.

CDR3 amino acids: CASSQDQWWYGTDTQYF. CDR3 nucleotides: TGTGCCAGCAGCCAAGATCAGTGGTGGTATGGCACAGATACGCAGTATTTT. The rearrangement uses TRBV14 and TRBJ2-3; D is unclear. Germline CDR1 SGHDN, CDR2 FVKESK. The CDR3 runs to 17 residues. Trimming shortened V by 0 bases and J by 1 base, and 14 bases separated the two germline ends.

The rearrangement links TRBV6-5 to TRBJ2-7; the D gene is possibly TRBD2 (7 bases). Trimming took 0 bases from V and 5 from J, leaving 11 bases between them. The CDR3 has 14 residues. Per the germline V gene, CDR1 is MNHEY and CDR2 is SVGAGI. CDR3 sequence: CASSYSKGGDEQYF. The CDR3, as DNA: TGTGCCAGCAGTTACTCGAAGGGGGGGGACGAGCAGTACTTC.

V usage is TRBV5-1 and J usage is TRBJ2-3; unclear D gene. The germline gives CDR1 SGHRS, CDR2 YFSETQ. V lost 5 bases to trimming and J lost 6 bases, with 13 bases between them. The CDR3 has 13 amino acids. CDR3 DNA: TGCGCCAGCAGGCCAGAGAACTGGGATACGCAGTATTTT. Translation gives CASRPENWDTQYF. Full variable domain (remainder filled in from reference TRBV5-1 and TRBJ2-3): KAGVTQTPRYLIKTRGQQVTLSCSPISGHRSVSWYQQTPGQGLQFLFEYFSETQRNKGNFPGRFSGRQFSNSRSEMNVSTLELGDSALYLCASRPENWDTQYFGPGTRLTVL.

V usage is TRBV4-1 and J usage is TRBJ1-2; 7 bases are shared with TRBD1. The CDR3 contains 15 residues. The V gene end was trimmed by 7 bases and the J gene end by 0 bases; junction bases not matched to a gene: 8. Germline-derived CDR1 and CDR2 are MGHRA and YSYEKL. CDR3 region: CASNSKTGSNYGYTF. Here the CDR3 DNA reads TGCGCCAGCAACTCGAAGACAGGGTCTAACTATGGCTACACCTTC.

Only a few counts were recorded for this clone. The genes are TRBV6-1 and TRBJ2-7; 9 nucleotides align to TRBD1. The J segment lost 4 bases and the V segment lost 5 bases, leaving 9 bases of the junction unmatched. The V gene's germline CDR1 is MNHNS and CDR2 SASEGT. The CDR3 loop spans 15 amino acids. CDR3 DNA: TGTGCCAGCAGTCCTGGGACAGGGCACGAGTACGAGCAGTACTTC. It specifies CASSPGTGHEYEQYF.

This clone has just one count. Within the sample, other DNA sequences also encode this same CDR3. The chain has TRBV5-5 and TRBJ2-7; D remains ambiguous. Germline values: CDR1 SGHKS, CDR2 YYEKEE (reference sequence). V dropped 0 bases and J dropped 3 bases, with 1 base sitting between them. This CDR3 contains 11 residues. CDR3 bases: TGTGCCAGCAGCTTGGGCTACGAGCAGTACTTC. Encoded protein: CASSLGYEQYF.

This clone showed up just a few times. The chain has TRBV6-5 and TRBJ2-1, with 8 bases that match TRBD1. J gave up 2 bases and V 2 bases, and 2 bases lay outside the gene matches. Germline CDR1 reads MNHEY; CDR2 reads SVGAGI. The CDR3 runs to 15 residues. CDR3 coding DNA: TGTGCCAGCAGTTACGGGACAGGTGCCTACAATGAGCAGTTCTTC. It specifies CASSYGTGAYNEQFF.

CDR3 region: CASSKDNRVNNQPQHF. CDR3 in DNA: TGTGCCAGCAGCAAAGATAACAGAGTCAATAATCAGCCCCAGCATTTT. The rearrangement uses TRBV21-1 and TRBJ1-5; the D call TRBD1 from the table was never checked on the DNA. TRBV21-1 is a known pseudogene. The CDR3 runs 16 residues.